This section outlines one TCR beta chain sequence together with its context. This sample is drawn from a study of T cell changes during pregnancy in multiple sclerosis. Clones were sequenced by immunoSEQ multiplex PCR, and TCRdb holds only the in-frame ones, with some missing. The sample contains about 100,000 clones, around 90% of which appear only once. Germline lookup yields CDR1 MNHNY and CDR2 SVGAGI (reference sequence). Trimming removed 7 bases at V and 0 bases at J, with 16 bases between. The CDR3 sequence is 16 residues long. The sample consisted of peripheral blood, taken in the second trimester of pregnancy. The TCR was taken from a female donor with multiple sclerosis, enrolled in a pregnancy study. The chain links TRBV6-6 to TRBJ2-1, with D possibly matching TRBD1 (5 bases). The CDR3 nucleotides are TGTGCCAGCAAAATGGGGCGAACATACTCCTACAATGAGCAGTTCTTC. Translated, it gives CASKMGRTYSYNEQFF.